This TCR beta chain emerged from a study of T cell responses to AZD1222 COVID-19 vaccine. Turning to this clone: As yet, its antigen is unknown.

From germline, CDR1 is MNHEY and CDR2 SVGAGI. The CDR3 totals 12 residues. V shed 2 bases and J shed 9 bases, with 8 bases lying between them. Study results and limitations: CD4 TCRs covered the whole spike, strongest at regions 160-218 and 743-854. Clonal diversity may have been underestimated in mostly white British donors. No repertoire was sampled before or during the peak T cell response, only after it.

The repertoire was sequenced with immunoSEQ multiplex PCR; TCRdb's copy has only in-frame clones and lacks some. The data contain 130,000 or so clones, about 93% of them seen just once; the ten biggest clones take up just over 4%. The genes are TRBV6-5 and TRBJ2-1; D remains ambiguous. The TCR comes from an adult who received the MenACWY meningococcal vaccine as a control. Sample: peripheral blood, taken 28 days after the second dose of the MenACWY control vaccine. The DNA of the CDR3 is TGTGCCAGCAGTTACCCGCCGGGTGAGCAGTTCTTC. Translating gives CASSYPPGEQFF.